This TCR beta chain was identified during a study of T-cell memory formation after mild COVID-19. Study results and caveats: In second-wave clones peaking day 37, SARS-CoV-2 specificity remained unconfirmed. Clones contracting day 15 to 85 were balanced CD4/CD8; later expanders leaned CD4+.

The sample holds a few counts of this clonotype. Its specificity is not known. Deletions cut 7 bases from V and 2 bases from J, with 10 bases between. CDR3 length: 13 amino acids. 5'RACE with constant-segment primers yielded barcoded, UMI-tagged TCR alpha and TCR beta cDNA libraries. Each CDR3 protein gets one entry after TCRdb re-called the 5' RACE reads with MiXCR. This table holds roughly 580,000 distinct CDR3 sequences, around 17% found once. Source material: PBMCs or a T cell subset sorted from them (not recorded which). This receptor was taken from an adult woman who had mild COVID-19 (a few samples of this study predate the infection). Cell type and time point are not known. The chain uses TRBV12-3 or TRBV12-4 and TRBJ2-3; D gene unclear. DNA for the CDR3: TGTGCCAGCATTCGGCAGAACACAGATACGCAGTATTTT. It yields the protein CASIRQNTDTQYF.